These T cell receptor beta chains were read from a single sample in a study of OX40 agonist ivuxolimab in advanced cancers. Produced via immunoSEQ multiplex PCR; TCRdb's table is partial and in-frame only. Of around 78,000 clones listed, around 87% are singletons. The starting material was CD4+ or CD8+ T cells sorted from blood, obtained in a trial of the OX40 agonist ivuxolimab. The receptors originated from an adult with an advanced solid tumor such as melanoma, head and neck, liver or kidney cancer. CDR3s include the opening cysteine and the closing phenylalanine or tryptophan. D genes are given only for firm matches. Clone sizes are given selectively: once, few, many, or a class where the clone is expanded.

clone size	V gene	J gene	D gene	CDR3 DNA	CDR3 protein
.	TRBV19	TRBJ2-5	TRBD2	TGTGCCAGTAGTAACACGGGACTAGCGGGAGGGATCGGTGGTCGAGAGACCCAGTACTTC	CASSNTGLAGGIGGRETQYF
once	TRBV7-2	TRBJ2-7	.	TGTGCCAGCGGCAACTGGGTCGCCTACGAGCAGTACTTC	CASGNWVAYEQYF
.	TRBV6-1	TRBJ2-7	.	TGTGCCAGCAGTGTCAGGGGTACCGAAGCAGGCTACGAGCAGTACTTC	CASSVRGTEAGYEQYF
.	TRBV19	TRBJ2-3	TRBD1	TGTGCCAGTAGTGGCCAGGGACAGGGTAACACAGATACGCAGTATTTT	CASSGQGQGNTDTQYF
.	TRBV5-1	TRBJ2-5	.	TGCGCCAGCAGCGAACAGGGCGGTAGGGAGACCCAGTACTTC	CASSEQGGRETQYF
.	TRBV20-1	TRBJ2-7	.	TGCAGTGCTACAGGCTACGAGCAGTACTTC	CSATGYEQYF
.	TRBV18	TRBJ2-2	TRBD2	TGTGCCAGCTCACGGACGAGCGGGAGGACCGGGGAGCTGTTTTTT	CASSRTSGRTGELFF
.	TRBV4-1	TRBJ2-7	.	TGCGCCAGCAGCCAAGAGGGGGGTTACTACGAGCAGTACTTC	CASSQEGGYYEQYF
.	TRBV10-3	TRBJ1-1	.	TGTGCCATCGATGAGGGTTTGAGCACTGAAGCTTTCTTT	CAIDEGLSTEAFF
.	TRBV11-2	TRBJ2-2	.	TGTGCCAGCAGCTTAGCCTCGGAGTCACACACCGGGGAGCTGTTTTTT	CASSLASESHTGELFF
.	TRBV9	TRBJ2-3	.	TGTGCCAGCAGCGTAACAGGGCTCACAGATACGCAGTATTTT	CASSVTGLTDTQYF
.	TRBV27	TRBJ2-1	.	TGTGCCAGCAGTTTAGAATTGCAGGAGGAAAAGTTCTTC	CASSLELQEEKFF
.	TRBV19	TRBJ1-2	TRBD1	TGTGCCAGTAGTTTCCGACAGGGGGCAGAAGGCTACACCTTC	CASSFRQGAEGYTF
.	TRBV6-1	TRBJ2-5	.	TGTGCCAGCAGTGGAGGGACGGGCGGGACCCAGTACTTC	CASSGGTGGTQYF
.	TRBV14	TRBJ2-5	TRBD2	TGTGCCAGCAGCCAAGATGGACTAGCGGGAGTAAAGTACTTC	CASSQDGLAGVKYF
.	TRBV2	TRBJ2-5	TRBD2	TGTGCCAGCCAGGTTCGTCGCGGGAGGGAAGAGACCCAGTACTTC	CASQVRRGREETQYF
.	TRBV29-1	TRBJ2-4	.	TGCAGCGTTGTGGAAGCCAAAAACATTCAGTACTTC	CSVVEAKNIQYF
.	TRBV20-1	TRBJ2-1	.	TGCAGTGCTAGGGGGTACAATGAGCAGTTCTTC	CSARGYNEQFF
.	TRBV4-1	TRBJ2-5	TRBD1	TGCGCCAGCAGCCACCCCGCCCGGACAGGGGGGGAGACCCAGTACTTC	CASSHPARTGGETQYF